This TCR beta chain was observed in a study of identical twins. Of note for this clonotype: Its antigen remains unidentified.

Trimming pared 4 bases from V and 7 bases from J, leaving 15 bases between. Germline V gene data show CDR1 as SGHRS and CDR2 as YFSETQ. The CDR3 totals 14 residues. TCRdb processed the 5' RACE reads anew with MiXCR; each CDR3 protein has one entry. Of more than 1.5 million distinct CDR3 sequences listed, about 32% are singletons. Study-wide results and caveats: Invariant populations such as MAIT and iNKT cells could partly muddle zero-insertion analyses.

The V gene is TRBV5-1, the J gene TRBJ1-5, with D perhaps TRBD1 (5 bases). Material for sequencing was cord blood. The receptor was derived from a newborn girl in good health. The CDR3 reads CASSKDPEGQPQHF. CDR3 bases: TGCGCCAGCAGCAAAGACCCTGAGGGGCAGCCCCAGCATTTT.